The present entry profiles one TCR beta chain with its context. The V gene end was trimmed by 1 base and the J gene end by 5 bases; junction bases not matched to a gene: 4. There are 14 residues in the CDR3. CDR1 is GTSNPN, CDR2 SVGIG, per germline (reference sequence). The method was immunoSEQ multiplex PCR; TCRdb's version includes in-frame clones alone and lacks a portion of them. The sample lists approximately 61,000 clones, more than 75% occurring once. Single viable CD3+CD4+CD8-CD45RO+ cells were sorted as the memory CD4+ T cells. This specimen belongs to a study of memory CD4+ T cells and cytomegalovirus serostatus.

The source is an adult in good health and CMV-seronegative. What was sequenced was memory CD4+ T cells from blood. The chain is built from TRBV30 and TRBJ1-5, with 8 bases matching TRBD1. The CDR3 region is CAWSEVRGHQPQHF. The CDR3 region has the DNA TGTGCCTGGAGTGAGGTCAGGGGGCATCAGCCCCAGCATTTT.